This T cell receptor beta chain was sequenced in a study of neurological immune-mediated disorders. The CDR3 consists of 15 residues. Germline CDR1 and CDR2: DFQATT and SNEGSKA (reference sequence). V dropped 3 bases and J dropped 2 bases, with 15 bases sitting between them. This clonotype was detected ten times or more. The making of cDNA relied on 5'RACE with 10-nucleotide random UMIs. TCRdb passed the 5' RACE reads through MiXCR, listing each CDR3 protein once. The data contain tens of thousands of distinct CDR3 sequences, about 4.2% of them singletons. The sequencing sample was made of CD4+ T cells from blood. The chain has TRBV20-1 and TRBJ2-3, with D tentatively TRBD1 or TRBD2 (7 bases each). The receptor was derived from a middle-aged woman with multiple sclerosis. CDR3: CSARGGGQLTDTQYF. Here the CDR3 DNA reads TGCAGTGCTAGGGGGGGGGGACAGCTCACAGATACGCAGTATTTT.